The sample holds one count of the clone carrying this T cell receptor (beta chain). Per the authors' pipeline: The authors estimated nucleated cell counts from reference gene primer amplification. Profiling relied on immunoSEQ multiplex PCR, and the TCRdb table lists in-frame clones only, not all of them. D and trimming come from the DNA, and the V and J calls and clone size come from that table. This sample has about 190,000 clones, with approximately 81% found just once. The data derive from a study of blood T cell repertoires in COVID-19. Study as a whole: Spain, Italy and the United States supplied samples that represented acute and convalescent COVID-19. The analysed material was cDNA or gDNA that came from T cells, B-cell-depleted T cells, or PBMCs.

The TCR sequence derives from a human donor in a cohort sampled during active COVID-19. Sequencing was performed on peripheral blood.

In nucleotides, the CDR3 is TGTGCCAGCAGTAGACAGCCTAATTCACCCCTCCACTTT. As protein: CASSRQPNSPLHF. This sequence joins TRBV12-3 or TRBV12-4 and TRBJ1-6, with D perhaps TRBD1 (5 bases). Trimming cost V 5 bases and J 6 bases, with 8 bases left between them. CDR3 length: 13 residues.